This T cell receptor beta chain is from a study of T cell changes during pregnancy in multiple sclerosis. J lost 4 bases, V lost 6 bases, and 10 bases had no gene match. The CDR3 runs 15 residues. Germline V gene lookup returns CDR1 MNHEY and CDR2 SMNVEV (reference sequence). Data came from immunoSEQ multiplex PCR; TCRdb stores just in-frame clones and leaves some out. Seen here are about 50,000 clones, about 90% observed once, and the top ten hold roughly a tenth. The V and J genes are TRBV27 and TRBJ1-1, with 8 bases lining up with TRBD1. The source material was CD8+ T cells from peripheral blood mononuclear cells, sampled after pregnancy. This TCR derives from a female donor with multiple sclerosis, enrolled in a pregnancy study. CDR3 protein: CASSRTGLGGTEAFF. In nucleotides, the CDR3 is TGTGCCAGCAGCCGGACAGGGTTGGGCGGCACTGAAGCTTTCTTT.